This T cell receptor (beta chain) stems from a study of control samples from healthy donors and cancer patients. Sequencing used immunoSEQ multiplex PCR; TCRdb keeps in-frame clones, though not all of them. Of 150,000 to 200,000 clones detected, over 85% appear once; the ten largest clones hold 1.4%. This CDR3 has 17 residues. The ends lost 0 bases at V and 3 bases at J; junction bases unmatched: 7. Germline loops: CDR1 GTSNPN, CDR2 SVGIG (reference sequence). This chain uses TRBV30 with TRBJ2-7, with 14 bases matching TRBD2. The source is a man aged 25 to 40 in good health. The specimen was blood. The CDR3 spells CAWSVPTSGRAHYEQYF. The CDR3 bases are TGTGCCTGGAGTGTGCCGACTAGCGGGAGGGCTCACTACGAGCAGTACTTC.